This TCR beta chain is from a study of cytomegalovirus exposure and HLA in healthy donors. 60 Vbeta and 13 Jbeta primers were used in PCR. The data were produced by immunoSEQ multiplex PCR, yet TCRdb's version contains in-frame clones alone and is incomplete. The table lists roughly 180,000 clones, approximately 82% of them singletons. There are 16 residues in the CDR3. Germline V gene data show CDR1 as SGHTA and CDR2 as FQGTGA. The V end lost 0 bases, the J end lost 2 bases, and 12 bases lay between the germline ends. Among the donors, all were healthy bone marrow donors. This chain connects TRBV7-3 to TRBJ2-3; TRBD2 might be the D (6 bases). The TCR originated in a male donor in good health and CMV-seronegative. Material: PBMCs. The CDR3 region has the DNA TGTGCCAGCAGCTTAACTGGAGGGAACCCCACAGATACGCAGTATTTT. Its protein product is CASSLTGGNPTDTQYF.